This T cell receptor (beta chain) was profiled in a study of CD4+ T cells in melanoma. Study-wide results and caveats: A reported correlation linked neoantigen-specific CD4+ T cells to CD8+, macrophage and B cell function.

This table comes from immunoSEQ multiplex PCR, and its TCRdb copy is limited to in-frame clones, with some not included. The repertoire holds more than 110,000 clones, with roughly 91% as singletons. Remarks on this clone: Its antigen is not known.

The CDR3 consists of 18 residues. The chain uses TRBV21-1 and TRBJ1-5. TRBV21-1 constitutes a pseudogene. This TCR was sampled from a human donor with melanoma. The CDR3 is CASSKLLLRRSCNQPQHF. The CDR3, as DNA: TGTGCCAGCAGCAAACTCCTACTACGTCGGTCCTGCAATCAGCCCCAGCATTTT.